One and the same sample provided the 21 T cell receptor beta chains below, sequenced in a study of cytomegalovirus exposure and HLA in healthy donors. Primers included in the PCR were 60 Vbeta and 13 Jbeta primers. Sequenced by immunoSEQ multiplex PCR; TCRdb stores in-frame clones only, minus some. The repertoire holds some 140,000 clones, with approximately 79% as singletons. The sample was PBMCs. These receptors were taken from a man aged 40-49 years in good health and CMV-seropositive.

The V and J genes are TRBV5-8 and TRBJ2-7, with 13 bases identical to TRBD2. Germline assignment: CDR1 SGHTS and CDR2 YDEGEE. V shed 4 bases, J shed 4 bases, and the junction held 11 bases outside the gene matches. The CDR3 is 17 amino acids. CDR3 loop: CASSRRWGLAGFYEQYF. The CDR3 DNA sequence: TGTGCCAGCAGCCGAAGATGGGGACTAGCGGGATTTTACGAGCAGTACTTC.

CDR3 sequence (DNA): TGTGCCAGTAGGTCCGGGACAGGTCTTTACGAGCAGTACTTC. This encodes CASRSGTGLYEQYF. The rearrangement uses TRBV19 and TRBJ2-7, with 8 positions matching TRBD1. Trimming at V came to 6 bases and at J to 4 bases, leaving 8 bases not matched to a gene. Germline V gives CDR1 LNHDA, CDR2 SQIVND (reference sequence). This CDR3 is 14 amino acids long.

The chain uses TRBV10-3 and TRBJ2-5; 10 nucleotides line up with TRBD2. V trimming: 7 bases; J trimming: 6 bases; junction bases outside the gene matches: 2. This CDR3 is 12 amino acids long. In germline, CDR1 is ENHRY, CDR2 SYGVKD. The chain's CDR3 is CAIKREGQTQYF. In DNA, the CDR3 is TGTGCCATCAAGCGGGAGGGACAGACCCAGTACTTC.

This chain joins TRBV28 and TRBJ1-2; D not resolved. CDR3 length equals 15 residues. V was trimmed by 2 bases and J by 2 bases, leaving 12 bases between them. Germline V gene data show CDR1 as MDHEN and CDR2 as SYDVKM. CDR3 amino acids: CASSLGLALNYGYTF. The DNA for the CDR3 is TGTGCCAGCAGTTTAGGTCTTGCACTGAACTATGGCTACACCTTC.

This clone has just a few counts. This chain uses TRBV28 with TRBJ2-5, with TRBD2 matching 7 bases. V was pared by 2 bases and J by 6 bases, with 12 bases of the junction left unmatched. Per germline, CDR1 MDHEN and CDR2 SYDVKM. CDR3 size: 16 residues. The CDR3 protein is CASSLEASGAPKTQYF. The CDR3 DNA sequence: TGTGCCAGCAGTTTAGAGGCTAGCGGAGCCCCCAAGACCCAGTACTTC.

The genes are TRBV29-1 and TRBJ2-1; TRBD2 is a possible D gene (5 bases). Germline V CDR1 and CDR2: SQVTM, ANQGSEA. The CDR3 is made up of 14 amino acids. Trimming pared 3 bases from V and 3 bases from J, leaving 12 bases between. Here the CDR3 reads CSVEASGIYNEQFF. The CDR3 DNA follows: TGCAGCGTTGAGGCCAGCGGAATCTACAATGAGCAGTTCTTC.

This clone was counted only a few times. V is TRBV25-1 and J is TRBJ1-4; a possible D gene is TRBD1 (6 bases). The length of the CDR3 is 15 residues. Germline V gives CDR1 MGHDK, CDR2 SYGVNS. V gave up 1 base and J gave up 3 bases, with 9 bases separating them. CDR3 DNA: TGTGCCAGCAGTGAATTCGCAGGGGCTAATGAAAAACTGTTTTTT. This encodes CASSEFAGANEKLFF.

The V call is TRBV21-1, the J call TRBJ2-7; the tabulated D call, TRBD2, remains unverified against the DNA. TRBV21-1 has pseudogene status. The CDR3 consists of 12 residues. The CDR3 reads CATRGGKGEQYF. CDR3 DNA: TGTGCCACCCGGGGGGGCAAGGGGGAGCAGTACTTC.

This chain connects TRBV5-1 to TRBJ1-1; tentatively, D is TRBD1 (5 bases). Germline V lookup: CDR1 SGHRS, CDR2 YFSETQ. The CDR3 is made up of 13 amino acids. Trimming pared 5 bases from V and 7 bases from J, leaving 15 bases between. CDR3 in amino acids: CASSTGLVGEAFF. As DNA, the CDR3 is TGCGCCAGCAGTACGGGACTAGTTGGTGAAGCTTTCTTT.

This clone came up a few times. The identical CDR3 is also encoded by other nucleotide sequences in the sample. The rearrangement joins TRBV6-5 to TRBJ2-3; 9 bases fit TRBD2. The germline CDR1 and CDR2 sequences are MNHEY and SVGAGI. The CDR3 is made up of 15 amino acids. The junction had 5 bases not matched to a gene; V was cut back by 2 bases and J by 5 bases. The CDR3, as DNA: TGTGCCAGCAGTTACGGCGGGAGGGCCGGAGATACGCAGTATTTT. It encodes CASSYGGRAGDTQYF.

This chain joins TRBV30 and TRBJ2-5; a weak D match, TRBD1 (5 bases). V gave up 2 bases and J gave up 5 bases, with 12 bases separating them. Germline CDR1 is GTSNPN and CDR2 is SVGIG (reference sequence). This CDR3 is built from 13 residues. The CDR3 loop reads CAWSLTGGETQYF. In nucleotides, the CDR3 is TGTGCCTGGAGTCTCACAGGTGGCGAGACCCAGTACTTC.

This CDR3 reads CASSFGRSYEQYF. The CDR3 DNA reads TGTGCCAGCAGTTTCGGCAGGTCCTACGAGCAGTACTTC. The V and J genes are TRBV27 and TRBJ2-7; no clear D gene. This CDR3 has 13 amino acids. V shed 3 bases and J shed 1 base, with 7 bases lying between them. CDR1 and CDR2 from the germline V gene are MNHEY and SMNVEV (reference sequence).

The chain uses TRBV4-2 and TRBJ2-1; 13 nucleotides agree with TRBD2. The CDR3 is made up of 15 amino acids. Losses at the gene ends were 4 bases for V and 10 bases for J; bases not matched to a gene: 7. Per germline, CDR1 LGHNA and CDR2 YNFKEQ. The CDR3, as DNA: TGTGCCAGCAGCCTTGGGACTAGCGGGAACGAGGAGCAGTTCTTC. Its protein product is CASSLGTSGNEEQFF.

J is TRBJ2-1 and V is TRBV11-2, with 11 bases that match TRBD2. The V gene end was trimmed by 3 bases and the J gene end by 7 bases; junction bases not matched to a gene: 5. This CDR3 comprises 15 residues. Germline loops: CDR1 SGHAT, CDR2 FQNNGV. The CDR3 bases are TGTGCCAGCAGCTTCTCGACTAGCGGGATAAATGAGCAGTTCTTC. Protein sequence: CASSFSTSGINEQFF.

The rearrangement links TRBV9 to TRBJ2-1, with TRBD1 identical over 7 bases. This CDR3 region has 13 residues. The V segment lost 6 bases and the J segment 11 bases; nucleotides outside the gene matches: 11. Germline V gene data show CDR1 as SGDLS and CDR2 as YYNGEE. The CDR3 region is CASTSVGGQQQFF. The CDR3 DNA reads TGTGCCAGCACCTCCGTAGGGGGACAGCAGCAGTTCTTC.

V is TRBV9 and J is TRBJ2-7; 8 bases fit TRBD2. From germline, CDR1 is SGDLS and CDR2 YYNGEE. The CDR3 extends over 15 amino acids. V was pared by 4 bases and J by 5 bases, with 11 bases of the junction left unmatched. The CDR3 sequence: CASSPTSVLGNEQYF. The CDR3 region has the DNA TGTGCCAGCAGCCCGACTAGCGTCCTTGGGAACGAGCAGTACTTC.

The rearrangement joins TRBV7-2 to TRBJ2-5, with 7 bases identical to TRBD2. The assigned J gene may be wrong: the sequence end matches TRBJ2-7 better. Looked up from germline, CDR1 is SGHTA and CDR2 is FQGNSA. There are 11 residues in the CDR3. CDR3 sequence reads: CASGTTYEQYF. The CDR3 bases are TGTGCCAGCGGGACTACCTACGAGCAGTACTTC.

In its sample, this clone ranks as medium-sized. The J gene is TRBJ2-1, the V gene TRBV28, with 7 bases identical to TRBD2. Per the germline V gene, CDR1 is MDHEN and CDR2 is SYDVKM. The CDR3 covers 19 residues. Losses at the gene ends were 1 base for V and 0 bases for J; bases not matched to a gene: 12. In DNA, the CDR3 is TGTGCCAGCAGTTTATTCCTAGCGGATACTCCCCACTCCTACAATGAGCAGTTCTTC. Protein product: CASSLFLADTPHSYNEQFF.

The chain combines TRBV7-6 with TRBJ2-7, with TRBD2 matching over 13 bases. V dropped 5 bases and J dropped 6; count of bases not matched to a gene: 4. Germline V gene sequence: CDR1 SGHVS, CDR2 FNYEAQ. The CDR3 has 14 amino acids. The CDR3 here is CASSTSGRGGEQYF. The CDR3 DNA reads TGTGCCAGCAGCACTAGCGGGAGGGGGGGCGAGCAGTACTTC. Variable domain in full (rest from reference TRBV7-6 and TRBJ2-7): GAGVSQSPRYKVTKRGQDVALRCDPISGHVSLYWYRQALGQGPEFLTYFNYEAQQDKSGLPNDRFSAERPEGSISTLTIQRTEQRDSAMYRCASSTSGRGGEQYFGPGTRLTVT.

As DNA, the CDR3 is TGTGCCAGCAGCTCGTCAGGGGTCTTAGATACGCAGTATTTT. Its protein is CASSSSGVLDTQYF. The chain has TRBV7-8 and TRBJ2-3, with a weak D call TRBD1 (6 bases). Trimming took off 4 bases at V and 5 bases at J, with 13 bases between the two ends. Germline V lookup: CDR1 SGHVS, CDR2 FQNEAQ. The CDR3 is made up of 14 amino acids. The entire variable domain, with the rest obtained from reference TRBV7-8 and TRBJ2-3, is as follows: GAGVSQSPRYKVAKRGQDVALRCDPISGHVSLFWYQQALGQGPEFLTYFQNEAQLDKSGLPSDRFFAERPEGSVSTLKIQRTQQEDSAVYLCASSSSGVLDTQYFGPGTRLTVL.

This clone occurred a few times. This rearrangement joins TRBV11-2 to TRBJ2-7; no clear D. V was pared by 4 bases and J by 5 bases, with 6 bases between. Germline V gene data show CDR1 as SGHAT and CDR2 as FQNNGV. This CDR3 region has 11 residues. The CDR3 loop is CASSSPDEQYF. The CDR3 nucleotides are TGTGCCAGCAGCTCCCCAGACGAGCAGTACTTC.